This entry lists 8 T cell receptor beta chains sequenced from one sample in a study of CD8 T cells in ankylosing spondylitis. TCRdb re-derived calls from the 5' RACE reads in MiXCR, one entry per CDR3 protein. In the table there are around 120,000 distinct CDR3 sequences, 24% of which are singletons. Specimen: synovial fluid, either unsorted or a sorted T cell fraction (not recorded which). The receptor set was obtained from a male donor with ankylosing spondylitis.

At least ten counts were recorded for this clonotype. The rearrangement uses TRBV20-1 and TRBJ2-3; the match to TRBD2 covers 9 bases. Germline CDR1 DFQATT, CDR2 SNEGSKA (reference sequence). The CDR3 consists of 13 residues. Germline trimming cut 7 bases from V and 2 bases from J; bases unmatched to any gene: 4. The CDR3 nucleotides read TGCAGTGTTGCTAGCGGGGTCACAGATACGCAGTATTTT. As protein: CSVASGVTDTQYF.

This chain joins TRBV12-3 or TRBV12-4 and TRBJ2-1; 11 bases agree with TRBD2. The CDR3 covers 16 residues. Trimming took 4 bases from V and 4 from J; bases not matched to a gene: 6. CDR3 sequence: CASSSTSGNVYNEQFF. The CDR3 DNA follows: TGTGCCAGCAGTTCGACTAGCGGGAATGTTTACAATGAGCAGTTCTTC.

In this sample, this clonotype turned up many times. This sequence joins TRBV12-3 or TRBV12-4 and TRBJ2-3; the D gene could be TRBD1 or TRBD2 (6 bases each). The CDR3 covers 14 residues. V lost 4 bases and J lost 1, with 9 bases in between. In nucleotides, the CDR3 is TGTGCCAGCAGTTGGGGGGCCGGCACAGATACGCAGTATTTT. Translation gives CASSWGAGTDTQYF.

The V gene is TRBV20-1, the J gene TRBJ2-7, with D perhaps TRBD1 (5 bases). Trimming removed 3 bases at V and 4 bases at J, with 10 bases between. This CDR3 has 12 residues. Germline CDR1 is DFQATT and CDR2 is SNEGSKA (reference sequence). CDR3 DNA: TGCAGTGCTAGTAAGACAGATTACGAGCAGTACGTC. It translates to CSASKTDYEQYV.

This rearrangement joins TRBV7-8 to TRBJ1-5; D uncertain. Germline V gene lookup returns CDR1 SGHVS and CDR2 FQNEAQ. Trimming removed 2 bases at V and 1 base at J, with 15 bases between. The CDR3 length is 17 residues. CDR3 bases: TGTGCCAGCAGCTTAAGGACGGATGTTCTCAGCAATCAGCCCCAGCATTTT. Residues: CASSLRTDVLSNQPQHF.

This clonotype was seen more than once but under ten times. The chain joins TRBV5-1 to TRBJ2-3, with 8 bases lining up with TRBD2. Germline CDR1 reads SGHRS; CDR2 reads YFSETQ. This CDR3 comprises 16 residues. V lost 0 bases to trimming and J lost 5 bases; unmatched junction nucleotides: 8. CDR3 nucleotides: TGCGCCAGCAGCTTGGGATCGGGAGGGCCGAGAGATACGCAGTATTTT. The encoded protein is CASSLGSGGPRDTQYF.

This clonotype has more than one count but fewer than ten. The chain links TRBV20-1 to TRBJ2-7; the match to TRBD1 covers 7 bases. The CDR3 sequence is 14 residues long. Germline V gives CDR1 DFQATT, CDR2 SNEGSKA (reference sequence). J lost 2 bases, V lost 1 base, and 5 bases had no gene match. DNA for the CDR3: TGCAGTGCTAGAGGGGGCGACAGGGCCTACGAGCAGTACTTC. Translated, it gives CSARGGDRAYEQYF.

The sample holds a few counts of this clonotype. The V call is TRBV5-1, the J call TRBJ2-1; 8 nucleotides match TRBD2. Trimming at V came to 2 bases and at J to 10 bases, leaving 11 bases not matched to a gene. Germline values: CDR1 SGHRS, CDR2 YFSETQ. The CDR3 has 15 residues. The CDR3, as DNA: TGCGCCAGCAGCTTAGCGGGAGTCGGCTATAGGGAGCAGTTCTTC. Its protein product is CASSLAGVGYREQFF.